The entry below gives a single TCR beta chain sequence along with its context. This sample was included in a study of CD8+CD57+ T cells in acquired aplastic anemia. The CDR3 totals 13 residues. Germline CDR1 is LNHDA and CDR2 is SQIVND (reference sequence). V was clipped by 5 bases and J by 6 bases; unmatched bases: 3. Whoever was chosen for sequencing had shown CD8+CD57+ cell expansion by flow cytometry. The template for TCR beta VDJ and CDR3 sequence profiling was genomic DNA. Via MiXCR, TCRdb re-called the reads, giving one row per CDR3 protein. The table shows approximately 120,000 distinct CDR3 sequences, with 30% to 45% occurring only once.

This TCR came from a human donor with aplastic anemia. Sample: sorted CD4+, CD8+, or CD8+CD57+ T cells (not recorded which) from PBMCs. The chain recombines TRBV19 with TRBJ1-1, with 10 bases lining up with TRBD1. The CDR3 nucleotides read TGTGCCAGTAGTCGACAGGGGGCGTCTGAAGCTTTCTTT. Amino acid sequence: CASSRQGASEAFF.